This T cell receptor (beta chain) was sequenced during a study of blood T cell repertoires in COVID-19. Study in general: Sample material is recorded as cDNA or gDNA derived from T cells, B-cell-depleted T cells, or PBMCs.

Assay: immunoSEQ multiplex PCR; the TCRdb copy retains only in-frame clones and omits some. This table holds around 140,000 clones, 80% found once. The CDR3 extends over 14 amino acids. The ends were cut back, 4 bases at V and 6 bases at J, with 13 bases in the middle. From germline, CDR1 is LNHDA and CDR2 SQIVND (reference sequence). The specimen sequenced was peripheral blood. The chain has TRBV19 and TRBJ2-1; D is unclear. The receptor was derived from a man aged 70-80 years who had recovered from COVID-19. This CDR3 is CASSTFVRFNEQFF. CDR3 DNA: TGTGCCAGTAGTACATTTGTCAGATTCAATGAGCAGTTCTTC.